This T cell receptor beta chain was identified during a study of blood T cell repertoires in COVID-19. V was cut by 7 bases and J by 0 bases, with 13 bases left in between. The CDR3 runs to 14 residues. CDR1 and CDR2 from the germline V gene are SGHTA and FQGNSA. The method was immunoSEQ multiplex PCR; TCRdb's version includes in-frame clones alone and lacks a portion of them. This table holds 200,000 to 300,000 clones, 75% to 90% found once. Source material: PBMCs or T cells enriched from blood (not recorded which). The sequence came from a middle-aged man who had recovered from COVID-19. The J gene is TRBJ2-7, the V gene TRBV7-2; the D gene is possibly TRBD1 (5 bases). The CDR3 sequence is CASTKGLSSYEQYF. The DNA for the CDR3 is TGTGCCAGCACCAAGGGGTTAAGCTCCTACGAGCAGTACTTC. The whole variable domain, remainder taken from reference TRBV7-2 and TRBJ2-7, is GAGVSQSPSNKVTEKGKDVELRCDPISGHTALYWYRQSLGQGLEFLIYFQGNSAPDKSGLPSDRFSAERTGGSVSTLTIQRTQQEDSAVYLCASTKGLSSYEQYFGPGTRLTVT.